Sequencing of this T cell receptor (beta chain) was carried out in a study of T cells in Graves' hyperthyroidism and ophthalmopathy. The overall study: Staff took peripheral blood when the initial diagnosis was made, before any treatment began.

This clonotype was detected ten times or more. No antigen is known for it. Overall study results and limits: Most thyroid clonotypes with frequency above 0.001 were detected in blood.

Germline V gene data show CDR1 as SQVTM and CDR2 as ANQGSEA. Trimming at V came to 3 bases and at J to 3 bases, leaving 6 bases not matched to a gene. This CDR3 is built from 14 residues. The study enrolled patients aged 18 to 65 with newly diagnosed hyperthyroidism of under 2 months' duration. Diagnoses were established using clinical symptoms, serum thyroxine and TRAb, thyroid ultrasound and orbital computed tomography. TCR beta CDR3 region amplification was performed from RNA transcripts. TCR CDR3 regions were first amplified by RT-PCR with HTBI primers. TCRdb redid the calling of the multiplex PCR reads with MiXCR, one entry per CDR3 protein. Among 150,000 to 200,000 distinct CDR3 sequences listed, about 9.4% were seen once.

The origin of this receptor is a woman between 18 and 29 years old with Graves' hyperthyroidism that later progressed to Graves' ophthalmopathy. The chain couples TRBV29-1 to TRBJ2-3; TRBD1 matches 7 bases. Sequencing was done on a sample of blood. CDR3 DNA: TGCAGCGTTGATGAAGGGGGCAAAACAGATACGCAGTATTTT. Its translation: CSVDEGGKTDTQYF.